These 8 T cell receptor beta chains came from one sample sequenced in a study of CD8 T cells in ankylosing spondylitis. Their antigens remain unidentified. Whole-study findings and limits: A TCR beta motif of fewer than ten highly homologous variants appeared characteristic of ankylosing spondylitis blood.

One entry per CDR3 protein, called by TCRdb with MiXCR from the 5' RACE reads. The table lists about 420,000 distinct CDR3 sequences, 20% to 25% of them singletons. Input material: blood, either unsorted or a sorted T cell fraction (not recorded which). These receptors all come from a male donor with ankylosing spondylitis.

This sequence joins TRBV27 and TRBJ2-7, with D uncertain. The V end was cut by 2 bases, the J end by 9 bases, with 11 bases between. The CDR3 covers 12 residues. Germline CDR1 MNHEY, CDR2 SMNVEV (reference sequence). Here the CDR3 DNA reads TGTGCCAGCAGTTTACCTCCGGGCCCGCAGTACTTC. This codes for CASSLPPGPQYF.

This clonotype has just a few counts. This chain connects TRBV15 to TRBJ1-5, with D perhaps TRBD1 (5 bases). The CDR3 totals 14 residues. V was cut by 5 bases and J by 6 bases, with 14 bases left in between. From germline, CDR1 is LNHNV and CDR2 YYDKDF (reference sequence). The CDR3 here is CATSGSGSRQPQHF. The CDR3 region has the DNA TGTGCCACCAGCGGTTCAGGGTCACGTCAGCCCCAGCATTTT.

This clonotype was detected a few times. The chain couples TRBV5-1 to TRBJ2-7; D possibly corresponds to TRBD2 (6 bases). This CDR3 region has 15 residues. V lost 0 bases and J 0 bases, leaving 10 bases between the germline ends. The germline gives CDR1 SGHRS, CDR2 YFSETQ. For the CDR3, the DNA is TGCGCCAGCAGCTTGGGGGGACTTTCCTCCTACGAGCAGTACTTC. It translates to CASSLGGLSSYEQYF.

This clonotype was detected a few times. The V gene is TRBV18, the J gene TRBJ2-3; D is unclear. The CDR3 runs 15 residues. In germline, CDR1 is KGHSH, CDR2 LQKENI. V was clipped by 10 bases and J by 0 bases, with 17 bases between them. The chain's CDR3 is CATLKGLPSTDTQYF. CDR3 bases: TGTGCCACCCTCAAGGGCTTACCTAGCACAGATACGCAGTATTTT.

The J gene is TRBJ1-1, the V gene TRBV25-1, with a tentative D call TRBD1 (6 bases). The CDR3 totals 14 residues. The germline CDR1 and CDR2 sequences are MGHDK and SYGVNS. V lost 3 bases and J 3 bases, leaving 11 bases between the germline ends. The CDR3 loop reads CASSDYGGYTEAFF. Here the CDR3 DNA reads TGTGCCAGCAGTGATTACGGGGGCTACACTGAAGCTTTCTTT.

This clonotype showed up just a few times. The chain recombines TRBV6-2 or TRBV6-3 with TRBJ2-2; the D gene is possibly TRBD1 (6 bases). The germline V gene has CDR1 MNHEY and CDR2 SVGEGT. The CDR3 is 15 amino acids. V was clipped by 2 bases and J by 5 bases, with 12 bases between them. The CDR3 is CASSYKGQGTGELFF. The CDR3 DNA is TGTGCCAGCAGTTACAAGGGGCAGGGGACCGGGGAGCTGTTTTTT.

This clonotype was seen a handful of times. V is TRBV5-8 and J is TRBJ2-3, with no clear D. This CDR3 is built from 12 residues. Germline V gene data show CDR1 as SGHTS and CDR2 as YDEGEE. With 4 bases removed from V and 7 bases from J, the gap between germline ends came to 10 bases. This CDR3 is CASSPDGHTQYF. The DNA of the CDR3 is TGTGCCAGCAGCCCGGACGGCCATACGCAGTATTTT.

The rearrangement links TRBV20-1 to TRBJ2-3; D is perhaps TRBD2 (5 bases). Trimming cost V 5 bases and J 2 bases, with 11 bases left between them. Looked up from germline, CDR1 is DFQATT and CDR2 is SNEGSKA (reference sequence). This CDR3 region has 13 residues. The CDR3 here is CSAQDGITDTQYF. CDR3 bases: TGCAGTGCTCAGGACGGGATCACAGATACGCAGTATTTT.